This T cell receptor (beta chain) is from a study of shared clonotypes between healthy human individuals. CDR3 length: 19 amino acids. CDR1 is SEHNR, CDR2 FQNEAQ, per germline (reference sequence). V lost 5 bases and J lost 0, with 23 bases in between. The material for each subset, its genomic DNA, was split evenly across several immunoSEQ plates. The method was immunoSEQ multiplex PCR; TCRdb's version includes in-frame clones alone and lacks a portion of them. The sample lists hundreds of thousands of clones, about 96% occurring once. Naive CD8 populations comprised CD45RO-negative cells positively selected for CCR7, excluding terminally differentiated effector memory CD45RA+ cells.

Input material: naive CD8+ T cells sorted from blood. This receptor was taken from a woman aged 25-40 years in good health. This chain joins TRBV7-9 and TRBJ1-5; unclear D gene. The CDR3 DNA sequence: TGTGCCAGCAGCCCACGGGTAGGGTTCCGTAGTTATAGCAATCAGCCCCAGCATTTT. Amino acid sequence: CASSPRVGFRSYSNQPQHF.